Below are 19 T cell receptor beta chains sequenced from a single sample in a study of early T cells in non-severe SARS-CoV-2 infection. TCRdb used MiXCR to reprocess the 5' RACE reads, holding one entry per CDR3 protein. The top ten hold about 6.1% of the sample, which has approximately 69,000 distinct CDR3 sequences, roughly 8.7% seen once. Material for sequencing was whole blood. The receptors originated from an adult who was a healthcare worker with PCR-confirmed SARS-CoV-2 infection or an uninfected control (not recorded which).

Only a few counts were recorded for this clonotype. The rearrangement joins TRBV29-1 to TRBJ2-7; 7 bases line up with TRBD1. Germline lookup yields CDR1 SQVTM and CDR2 ANQGSEA. This CDR3 is built from 14 residues. Losses at the gene ends were 4 bases for V and 2 bases for J; bases not matched to a gene: 8. For the CDR3, the DNA is TGCAGCGTTGCAAGGACAGGAGTCCCCTACGAGCAGTACTTC. Encoded protein: CSVARTGVPYEQYF.

V usage is TRBV7-8 and J usage is TRBJ2-3, with 11 bases aligning to TRBD2. Germline V gene lookup returns CDR1 SGHVS and CDR2 FQNEAQ. The CDR3 spans 16 residues. Trimming removed 5 bases from V and 1 base from J; junction bases left unmatched: 5. DNA of the CDR3: TGTGCCAGCAGCCAACCGACTAGCGGGGGCACAGATACGCAGTATTTT. Encoded protein: CASSQPTSGGTDTQYF.

This clonotype was seen more than once but under ten times. This chain uses TRBV29-1 with TRBJ1-1; 9 bases match TRBD1. The ends lost 0 bases at V and 10 bases at J; junction bases unmatched: 9. In germline, CDR1 is SQVTM, CDR2 ANQGSEA. This CDR3 spans 14 amino acids. The CDR3 sequence is CSVEDPDRGGIAFF. The CDR3 region has the DNA TGCAGCGTTGAAGACCCAGACAGGGGGGGTATAGCTTTCTTT.

This clonotype was recorded at least ten times. Since no conserved phenylalanine or tryptophan closes the CDR3, a read error is the likely cause. CDR3 nucleotides: TGTGCCAGCAGCTTTGTAGGAAACACTGAAGCTTTCTCT. Protein product: CASSFVGNTEAFS. The chain combines TRBV5-8 with TRBJ1-1; D is undetermined. The CDR3 runs to 13 residues. Between the trimmed V and J ends, which lost 2 bases and 2 bases, there was a span of 7 bases. Per the germline V gene, CDR1 is SGHTS and CDR2 is YDEGEE.

The V call is TRBV4-2, the J call TRBJ2-7, with D possibly matching TRBD2 (6 bases). The V end lost 0 bases, the J end lost 7 bases, and 16 bases lay between the germline ends. This CDR3 comprises 15 residues. CDR1 and CDR2 from the germline V gene are LGHNA and YNFKEQ. DNA for the CDR3: TGTGCCAGCAGCCAAGAATTAGTGTCGGGGAGGGAGCAGTACTTC. Translating gives CASSQELVSGREQYF.

The rearrangement links TRBV12-3 or TRBV12-4 to TRBJ1-1; tentative D call: TRBD1 (5 bases). V shed 3 bases and J shed 2 bases, with 10 bases lying between them. The CDR3 is made up of 14 amino acids. The CDR3 spells CASSFGTGNTEAFF. In DNA, the CDR3 is TGTGCCAGCAGTTTTGGGACTGGCAACACTGAAGCTTTCTTT.

The CDR3, as DNA: TGTGCCAGCAGTACCGGGAGGGCCTACACCTTC. Translation: CASSTGRAYTF. V and J are TRBV25-1 and TRBJ1-2; D is uncertain. Germline values: CDR1 MGHDK, CDR2 SYGVNS. The CDR3 consists of 11 residues. The V end was cut by 5 bases, the J end by 10 bases, with 11 bases between.

This clonotype has a count of ten or more. This sequence joins TRBV5-1 and TRBJ2-6; TRBD1 agrees at 10 bases. CDR3 length equals 16 residues. Germline CDR1 reads SGHRS; CDR2 reads YFSETQ. V lost 8 bases, J lost 3 bases, and 8 bases stayed unmatched. This chain's CDR3 is CASKTGTGDGANVLTF. The CDR3, as DNA: TGCGCCAGTAAGACCGGGACAGGGGATGGGGCCAACGTCCTGACTTTC.

This sequence joins TRBV4-3 and TRBJ2-1, with D unclear. The CDR3 sequence is 15 residues long. Germline V gene lookup returns CDR1 LGHNA and CDR2 YSLEER. V lost 0 bases, J lost 6 bases, and 12 bases lay in between. CDR3 loop: CASSQDLGRSNEQFF. In DNA form, the CDR3 reads TGCGCCAGCAGCCAAGATCTTGGTAGGAGCAATGAGCAGTTCTTC.

This clonotype was seen only a few times. This chain joins TRBV13 and TRBJ2-3, with 7 bases fitting TRBD2. V shed 3 bases, J shed 0 bases, and the junction held 6 bases outside the gene matches. CDR1 and CDR2 from the germline V gene are PRHDT and FYEKMQ (reference sequence). The CDR3 covers 16 residues. The CDR3 coding sequence is TGTGCCAGCAGCTTGACCAGCGGGACTAGCACAGATACGCAGTATTTT. Protein sequence: CASSLTSGTSTDTQYF. The full variable domain, rest sourced from reference TRBV13 and TRBJ2-3, is AAGVIQSPRHLIKEKRETATLKCYPIPRHDTVYWYQQGPGQDPQFLISFYEKMQSDKGSIPDRFSAQQFSDYHSELNMSSLELGDSALYFCASSLTSGTSTDTQYFGPGTRLTVL.

This clonotype was recorded many times. The chain employs TRBV19 and TRBJ2-1, with TRBD2 matching over 9 bases. This CDR3 contains 16 residues. Germline-derived CDR1 and CDR2 are LNHDA and SQIVND (reference sequence). J lost 4 bases, V lost 4 bases, and 8 bases had no gene match. CDR3 nucleotide sequence: TGTGCCAGTAGTACCGTAGCGGGAGCTTCATACAATGAGCAGTTCTTC. Its protein is CASSTVAGASYNEQFF.

This clonotype has only a few counts. V and J are TRBV5-4 and TRBJ2-2; TRBD1 is a possible D gene (5 bases). Germline loops: CDR1 SGHNT, CDR2 YYREEE (reference sequence). This CDR3 is built from 14 residues. Trimming removed 3 bases from V and 4 bases from J, with 10 bases in between. The CDR3 spells CASSSTVITGELFF. The CDR3 DNA sequence: TGTGCCAGCAGCTCGACAGTTATCACCGGGGAGCTGTTTTTT.

This clonotype came up a few times. The chain has TRBV14 and TRBJ1-2; TRBD1 might be the D (5 bases). The CDR3 runs to 12 residues. Trimming took 5 bases from V and 8 from J, leaving 12 bases between them. Germline CDR1 reads SGHDN; CDR2 reads FVKESK. CDR3 loop: CASSVDRGGYTF. CDR3 nucleotide sequence: TGTGCCAGCAGCGTAGACAGAGGAGGCTACACCTTC.

The chain links TRBV9 to TRBJ1-6; D unclear. This CDR3 is 15 amino acids long. V gave up 0 bases and J gave up 5 bases, with 9 bases separating them. Looked up from germline, CDR1 is SGDLS and CDR2 is YYNGEE. The CDR3 DNA reads TGTGCCAGCAGCGTAGGATCAGGAAATAATTCACCCCTCCACTTT. As protein: CASSVGSGNNSPLHF.

This clonotype was counted a few times. The chain has TRBV10-3 and TRBJ1-5; D ambiguous. Trimming left V 6 bases short and J 2 bases short, with 11 bases between. Germline CDR1 is ENHRY and CDR2 is SYGVKD. This CDR3 spans 14 amino acids. CDR3 nucleotide sequence: TGTGCCATCAGCGGGTCGGAGCGCAATCAGCCCCAGCATTTT. Translation: CAISGSERNQPQHF.

The chain uses TRBV27 and TRBJ2-7, with 7 bases aligning to TRBD1. CDR3 length equals 15 residues. Per the germline V gene, CDR1 is MNHEY and CDR2 is SMNVEV (reference sequence). V trimming: 3 bases; J trimming: 2 bases; junction bases outside the gene matches: 7. For the CDR3, the DNA is TGTGCCAGCAGTTTCCGGGCAGGGACAGCCTACGAGCAGTACTTC. Amino acids: CASSFRAGTAYEQYF.

The sample holds many counts of this clonotype. This chain connects TRBV7-2 to TRBJ2-7, with D possibly being TRBD1 (5 bases). The CDR3 is made up of 15 amino acids. The germline V gene encodes CDR1 SGHTA and CDR2 FQGNSA. V lost 3 bases and J lost 2, with 14 bases in between. The CDR3 coding sequence is TGTGCCAGCAGCTTCTATCCGACAGCCGCCTACGAGCAGTACTTC. It encodes CASSFYPTAAYEQYF. Combining the CDR3 with reference TRBV7-2 and TRBJ2-7 gives the whole variable domain GAGVSQSPSNKVTEKGKDVELRCDPISGHTALYWYRQSLGQGLEFLIYFQGNSAPDKSGLPSDRFSAERTGGSVSTLTIQRTQQEDSAVYLCASSFYPTAAYEQYFGPGTRLTVT.

The rearrangement uses TRBV6-1 and TRBJ2-1, with 9 bases fitting TRBD1. V shed 7 bases, J shed 3 bases, and the junction held 7 bases outside the gene matches. Germline V gives CDR1 MNHNS, CDR2 SASEGT. The CDR3 consists of 15 residues. The CDR3 here is CASTRDRALYNEQFF. The CDR3 DNA is TGTGCCAGCACCCGGGACAGGGCCCTCTACAATGAGCAGTTCTTC.

The J gene is TRBJ1-1, the V gene TRBV7-9; D unresolved. Germline CDR1 is SEHNR and CDR2 is FQNEAQ (reference sequence). Trimming shortened V by 3 bases and J by 4 bases, and 9 bases separated the two germline ends. There are 13 residues in the CDR3. The CDR3 sequence: CASSLELITEAFF. The CDR3 bases are TGTGCCAGCAGCTTGGAGTTGATCACTGAAGCTTTCTTT.